The 20 T cell receptor beta chains presented below share a single source sample, sequenced in a study of shared clonotypes between healthy human individuals. Here immunoSEQ multiplex PCR was the method, and the copy in TCRdb shows in-frame clones only, minus some. The table includes some 2,500,000 clones, 92% detected once. Material for sequencing was naive CD4+ T cells from PBMCs. The subset here: CD45RA+ positively selected. Receptor source: a man between 18 and 29 years old in good health. Some clones in this sample may be carry-over from other donors' samples.

The chain couples TRBV2 to TRBJ2-1; D possibly matches TRBD1 or TRBD2 (5 bases each). The CDR3 runs to 11 residues. V lost 11 bases and J lost 9, with 14 bases in between. Per germline, CDR1 SNHLY and CDR2 FYNNEI. The DNA for the CDR3 is TGTGCCGGGGCTCGGGGCCCTGAGCAGTTCTTC. Residues: CAGARGPEQFF.

The chain carries TRBV28 and TRBJ2-7; 9 bases agree with TRBD2. This CDR3 spans 15 amino acids. The germline CDR1 and CDR2 sequences are MDHEN and SYDVKM. V lost 7 bases to trimming and J lost 5 bases; unmatched junction nucleotides: 12. In nucleotides, the CDR3 is TGTGCCAGCAACCTAAGGGCTAGCGGGATTGACGAGCAGTACTTC. It codes for CASNLRASGIDEQYF.

This chain connects TRBV30 to TRBJ2-2; D is ambiguous. The V gene's germline CDR1 is GTSNPN and CDR2 SVGIG (reference sequence). This CDR3 region has 14 residues. V was trimmed by 3 bases and J by 0 bases, leaving 8 bases between them. The CDR3 DNA reads TGTGCCTGGAGAAGCATGGCGAACACCGGGGAGCTGTTTTTT. Protein: CAWRSMANTGELFF.

The rearrangement links TRBV5-8 to TRBJ1-2, with D perhaps matching TRBD1 (5 bases). Germline V gives CDR1 SGHTS, CDR2 YDEGEE. The V end lost 4 bases, the J end lost 3 bases, and 16 bases lay between the germline ends. The CDR3 has 15 residues. The CDR3: CASSLGGVSDYGYTF. In DNA form, the CDR3 reads TGTGCCAGCAGCCTGGGGGGGGTGTCGGACTATGGCTACACCTTC.

V is TRBV7-2 and J is TRBJ2-3, with D uncertain. From germline, CDR1 is SGHTA and CDR2 FQGNSA. CDR3 size: 13 residues. The V end lost 0 bases, the J end lost 6 bases, and 7 bases lay between the germline ends. CDR3 bases: TGTGCCAGCAGCTTAGCATCGTGGGATACGCAGTATTTT. As protein: CASSLASWDTQYF.

J is TRBJ2-1 and V is TRBV14; 12 nucleotides agree with TRBD2. This CDR3 is built from 16 residues. Germline V gives CDR1 SGHDN, CDR2 FVKESK. Trimming took 2 bases from V and 6 from J; bases not matched to a gene: 5. CDR3 in DNA: TGTGCCAGCAGCCAATGGCCGGGACTAGCGGGCAATGAGCAGTTCTTC. This sequence encodes CASSQWPGLAGNEQFF.

The chain has TRBV5-4 and TRBJ2-3, with 14 bases that match TRBD2. Germline V CDR1 and CDR2: SGHNT, YYREEE (reference sequence). This CDR3 contains 16 residues. V lost 4 bases and J lost 4; bases outside the gene matches: 5. CDR3 protein: CASSPGTSGSSDTQYF. In DNA form, the CDR3 reads TGTGCCAGCAGCCCGGGGACTAGCGGGAGCTCAGATACGCAGTATTTT.

The chain is built from TRBV28 and TRBJ2-3, with a tentative D call TRBD1 (5 bases). V gave up 6 bases and J gave up 1 base, with 8 bases separating them. This CDR3 spans 13 amino acids. Germline CDR1 is MDHEN and CDR2 is SYDVKM. The CDR3 loop is CASRPTGTDTQYF. In DNA, the CDR3 is TGTGCCAGCAGACCGACAGGCACAGATACGCAGTATTTT.

The chain is built from TRBV11-2 and TRBJ2-3, with TRBD1 matching over 8 bases. CDR1 is SGHAT, CDR2 FQNNGV, per germline. Trimming took 5 bases from V and 0 from J; bases not matched to a gene: 7. The CDR3 extends over 16 amino acids. In DNA, the CDR3 is TGTGCCAGCAGCCCCCGCAGGGGGCAGAGCACAGATACGCAGTATTTT. It yields the protein CASSPRRGQSTDTQYF.

The chain recombines TRBV5-4 with TRBJ2-7; no clear D. The V and J ends lost 3 bases and 3 bases respectively, with 13 bases between them. Germline loops: CDR1 SGHNT, CDR2 YYREEE (reference sequence). The CDR3 consists of 14 residues. The CDR3 protein is CASSSGGGNYEQYF. In DNA, the CDR3 is TGTGCCAGCAGCTCCGGCGGCGGCAACTACGAGCAGTACTTC.

The V and J genes are TRBV7-2 and TRBJ2-7; D is unresolved. This CDR3 is built from 14 residues. V was pared by 5 bases and J by 0 bases, with 11 bases between. Germline V gene lookup returns CDR1 SGHTA and CDR2 FQGNSA. CDR3 region: CASSPVTSSYEQYF. As DNA, the CDR3 is TGTGCCAGCAGCCCCGTTACCAGCTCCTACGAGCAGTACTTC.

The V gene is TRBV18, the J gene TRBJ1-2, with D perhaps TRBD1 (5 bases). The V gene lost 2 bases and the J gene lost 7 bases, with 14 bases spanning the gap. The germline gives CDR1 KGHSH, CDR2 LQKENI. CDR3 length equals 14 residues. The CDR3 is CASSPYTGFVGYTF. The CDR3 DNA reads as TGTGCCAGCTCACCATATACAGGCTTCGTTGGCTACACCTTC.

V usage is TRBV29-1 and J usage is TRBJ2-2, with a possible D match to TRBD1 (6 bases). CDR1 and CDR2 from the germline V gene are SQVTM and ANQGSEA. V shed 3 bases and J shed 0 bases, with 11 bases lying between them. The CDR3 contains 15 residues. Here the CDR3 DNA reads TGCAGCGTTGACCCGGGACATTCGAACACCGGGGAGCTGTTTTTT. It encodes CSVDPGHSNTGELFF.

The genes are TRBV15 and TRBJ2-5; 15 positions agree with TRBD2. The CDR3 contains 18 residues. V lost 3 bases, J lost 2 bases, and 7 bases stayed unmatched. In germline, CDR1 is LNHNV, CDR2 YYDKDF (reference sequence). The CDR3 DNA reads TGTGCCACCAGCAGGGGACTAGCGGGAGGACACCGACAAGAGACCCAGTACTTC. This translates into CATSRGLAGGHRQETQYF.

The chain couples TRBV6-6 to TRBJ2-5, with no clear D. Trimming took 0 bases from V and 11 from J, leaving 16 bases between them. This CDR3 spans 14 amino acids. In germline, CDR1 is MNHNY, CDR2 SVGAGI (reference sequence). The CDR3: CASSYSNGATKQYF. The CDR3 DNA follows: TGTGCCAGCAGTTACTCGAATGGAGCTACCAAGCAGTACTTC.

The chain recombines TRBV5-4 with TRBJ2-6; 9 bases are shared with TRBD2. CDR1 and CDR2 from the germline V gene are SGHNT and YYREEE (reference sequence). The CDR3 is 18 residues long. V lost 0 bases, J lost 0 bases, and 4 bases stayed unmatched. The CDR3, as DNA: TGTGCCAGCAGCTTGGGGCCTAGCGGGGCCTCTGGGGCCAACGTCCTGACTTTC. This sequence encodes CASSLGPSGASGANVLTF.

The chain couples TRBV5-8 to TRBJ1-4, with D hard to call. Germline V gene sequence: CDR1 SGHTS, CDR2 YDEGEE. The CDR3 consists of 14 residues. Trimming left V 0 bases short and J 0 bases short, with 3 bases between. The CDR3 region is CASSLDTTNEKLFF. CDR3 bases: TGTGCCAGCAGCTTGGACACAACTAATGAAAAACTGTTTTTT.

The genes are TRBV28 and TRBJ1-1, with no clear D. V was clipped by 5 bases and J by 0 bases, with 10 bases between them. CDR1 and CDR2 (germline): MDHEN, SYDVKM. The CDR3 contains 14 residues. The DNA of the CDR3 is TGTGCCAGCAGTCCCGCCGGCGTGAACACTGAAGCTTTCTTT. Residues: CASSPAGVNTEAFF.

The rearrangement uses TRBV2 and TRBJ1-3; tentative D call: TRBD1 (5 bases). The CDR3 runs to 15 residues. V gave up 4 bases and J gave up 2 bases, with 12 bases separating them. Germline V gene sequence: CDR1 SNHLY, CDR2 FYNNEI. The CDR3 coding sequence is TGTGCCAGCAGTGGTGAGGGGTTAACTGGAAACACCATATATTTT. Translated, it gives CASSGEGLTGNTIYF.

The chain employs TRBV4-3 and TRBJ1-2; D gene uncertain. Trimming took off 0 bases at V and 4 bases at J, with 9 bases between the two ends. The germline V gene encodes CDR1 LGHNA and CDR2 YSLEER. The CDR3 is 14 amino acids. The CDR3: CASSQDHTAYGYTF. The CDR3 bases are TGCGCCAGCAGCCAAGATCACACAGCCTATGGCTACACCTTC.